What follows are 17 T cell receptor beta chains derived from one specimen sequenced in a study of blood T cell repertoires in COVID-19. The repertoire was sequenced with immunoSEQ multiplex PCR; TCRdb's copy has only in-frame clones and lacks some. The sample holds about 280,000 clones, approximately 83% seen once. The material sequenced was peripheral blood. Receptor source: a woman aged 25 to 45 who had recovered from COVID-19.

The chain's CDR3 is CASSEGDRPQETQYF. The CDR3 region has the DNA TGTGCCAGCAGCGAAGGGGACAGGCCCCAAGAGACCCAGTACTTC. The gene calls are TRBV11-1 and TRBJ2-5; TRBD1 agrees at 8 bases. The germline V gene has CDR1 SGHAT and CDR2 FQDESV (reference sequence). The CDR3 sequence is 15 residues long. The V gene end was trimmed by 5 bases and the J gene end by 1 base; junction bases not matched to a gene: 6.

A note on this clone: The junction differs from germline at one of its ends, possibly a read error. The genes are TRBV7-7 and TRBJ1-4; D is perhaps TRBD1 (6 bases). CDR3 length: 15 amino acids. Germline-derived CDR1 and CDR2 are SSHAT and FNYEAQ (reference sequence). In nucleotides, the CDR3 is TGTGCTAGCAGCTTAGTTCGGGGGGCGAAGGAAAAACTGTTTTTT. Translating it yields CASSLVRGAKEKLFF.

J is TRBJ1-1 and V is TRBV5-1, with a weak D call TRBD1 (6 bases). The CDR3 consists of 15 residues. V lost 0 bases to trimming and J lost 0 bases, with 9 bases between them. Germline lookup yields CDR1 SGHRS and CDR2 YFSETQ. CDR3 in DNA: TGCGCCAGCAGCTTGGTTTCAGGGGTGAACACTGAAGCTTTCTTT. Translated: CASSLVSGVNTEAFF.

The V and J genes are TRBV29-1 and TRBJ1-2; 10 bases are a match to TRBD1. From germline, CDR1 is SQVTM and CDR2 ANQGSEA. This CDR3 spans 12 amino acids. The ends lost 5 bases at V and 6 bases at J; junction bases unmatched: 3. As DNA, the CDR3 is TGCAGCGTTACCGGGACAGGGGATGGCTACACCTTC. The encoded protein is CSVTGTGDGYTF.

CDR3 coding DNA: TGTGCCTGGAGTGTACTGGGGGGGGCTGAAGCTTTCTTT. Protein sequence: CAWSVLGGAEAFF. V is TRBV30 and J is TRBJ1-1; weak D call: TRBD1 (5 bases). The CDR3 is 13 amino acids. Germline-derived CDR1 and CDR2 are GTSNPN and SVGIG (reference sequence). V was cut by 0 bases and J by 6 bases, with 11 bases left in between.

The chain couples TRBV19 to TRBJ2-3, with D uncertain. Looked up from germline, CDR1 is LNHDA and CDR2 is SQIVND (reference sequence). V was trimmed by 7 bases and J by 5 bases, leaving 10 bases between them. There are 12 residues in the CDR3. The CDR3 region is CASNIFGDTQYF. CDR3 in DNA: TGTGCCAGTAACATATTTGGAGATACGCAGTATTTT. Complete variable domain (other parts from reference TRBV19 and TRBJ2-3): DGGITQSPKYLFRKEGQNVTLSCEQNLNHDAMYWYRQDPGQGLRLIYYSQIVNDFQKGDIAEGYSVSREKKESFPLTVTSAQKNPTAFYLCASNIFGDTQYFGPGTRLTVL.

The rearrangement links TRBV2 to TRBJ2-7; 11 bases align to TRBD2. The length of the CDR3 is 13 residues. The V gene end was trimmed by 9 bases and the J gene end by 3 bases; junction bases not matched to a gene: 4. The germline CDR1 and CDR2 sequences are SNHLY and FYNNEI. The CDR3 here is CASTSGGSYEQYF. In DNA, the CDR3 is TGTGCCAGTACTAGCGGGGGAAGCTACGAGCAGTACTTC.

The rearrangement uses TRBV19 and TRBJ1-2; D uncertain. The germline V gene encodes CDR1 LNHDA and CDR2 SQIVND (reference sequence). The V end lost 7 bases, the J end lost 7 bases, and 16 bases lay between the germline ends. This CDR3 region has 13 residues. CDR3 amino acids: CASTIRTQSGYTF. Written as DNA, the CDR3 is TGTGCCAGTACCATCAGGACTCAGAGTGGCTACACCTTC. Using reference TRBV19 and TRBJ1-2 for the parts outside the CDR3, the full variable domain is DGGITQSPKYLFRKEGQNVTLSCEQNLNHDAMYWYRQDPGQGLRLIYYSQIVNDFQKGDIAEGYSVSREKKESFPLTVTSAQKNPTAFYLCASTIRTQSGYTFGSGTRLTVV.

This clone was seen more than once but under ten times. The sample contains more than one DNA sequence encoding this CDR3. This chain connects TRBV5-1 to TRBJ2-7; 9 bases are a match to TRBD1. Germline V gives CDR1 SGHRS, CDR2 YFSETQ. The CDR3 runs 13 residues. After removal of 2 bases from V and 5 bases from J, the junction contained 2 bases not matched to a gene. CDR3 in amino acids: CASSLTGGDEQYF. As DNA, the CDR3 is TGCGCCAGCAGCTTAACAGGGGGCGACGAGCAGTACTTC. Using reference TRBV5-1 and TRBJ2-7 for the parts outside the CDR3, the full variable domain is KAGVTQTPRYLIKTRGQQVTLSCSPISGHRSVSWYQQTPGQGLQFLFEYFSETQRNKGNFPGRFSGRQFSNSRSEMNVSTLELGDSALYLCASSLTGGDEQYFGPGTRLTVT.

J is TRBJ2-5 and V is TRBV19; possible D gene TRBD1, 6 bases. Trimming stripped 5 bases from V and 1 base from J, with 14 bases between. The CDR3 loop spans 15 amino acids. Germline V CDR1 and CDR2: LNHDA, SQIVND (reference sequence). CDR3 in DNA: TGTGCCAGTAGTTGGGGTGGACAGCCCCAAGAGACCCAGTACTTC. Translated: CASSWGGQPQETQYF.

The chain joins TRBV9 to TRBJ2-5; maybe TRBD2 (5 bases). The V gene lost 2 bases and the J gene lost 5 bases, with 16 bases spanning the gap. CDR3 length equals 15 residues. The V gene's germline CDR1 is SGDLS and CDR2 YYNGEE. The CDR3 DNA reads TGTGCCAGCAGCGTCCGGATGATGCCGGGGGAGACCCAGTACTTC. Amino acid sequence: CASSVRMMPGETQYF. The full variable domain, rest sourced from reference TRBV9 and TRBJ2-5, is DSGVTQTPKHLITATGQRVTLRCSPRSGDLSVYWYQQSLDQGLQFLIQYYNGEERAKGNILERFSAQQFPDLHSELNLSSLELGDSALYFCASSVRMMPGETQYFGPGTRLLVL.

The rearrangement uses TRBV6-6 and TRBJ2-5, with 7 bases lining up with TRBD2. CDR3 size: 16 residues. V shed 3 bases, J shed 5 bases, and the junction held 12 bases outside the gene matches. CDR1 and CDR2 (germline): MNHNY, SVGAGI (reference sequence). The chain's CDR3 is CASSYGRAFGEETQYF. The CDR3 nucleotides read TGTGCCAGCAGTTATGGGAGGGCATTTGGGGAGGAGACCCAGTACTTC.

Worth noting for this clone: The identical CDR3 is also encoded by other nucleotide sequences in the sample. The gene calls are TRBV7-2 and TRBJ2-3, with TRBD2 matching over 12 bases. The germline V gene has CDR1 SGHTA and CDR2 FQGNSA. This CDR3 has 17 residues. Unmatched junction bases numbered 1, after V lost 0 bases and J lost 0 bases. CDR3 in amino acids: CASSLAGTSGSTDTQYF. The CDR3 DNA is TGTGCCAGCAGCTTAGCGGGGACTAGCGGGAGCACAGATACGCAGTATTTT.

The CDR3: CASSGRDWDYEQYF. The DNA of the CDR3 is TGTGCCAGCAGCGGCCGGGACTGGGACTACGAGCAGTACTTC. The rearrangement links TRBV9 to TRBJ2-7; possibly TRBD2 for D (6 bases). V was trimmed by 3 bases and J by 3 bases, leaving 13 bases between them. The CDR3 sequence is 14 residues long. In germline, CDR1 is SGDLS, CDR2 YYNGEE.

The chain uses TRBV11-2 and TRBJ1-2; 7 bases agree with TRBD1. CDR3 length: 15 residues. V lost 0 bases, J lost 3 bases, and 4 bases stayed unmatched. Looked up from germline, CDR1 is SGHAT and CDR2 is FQNNGV. For the CDR3, the DNA is TGTGCCAGCAGCTTAGAAGGGGGCAAGCACTATGGCTACACCTTC. This sequence encodes CASSLEGGKHYGYTF. Looking up the rest from reference TRBV11-2 and TRBJ1-2 gives the full variable domain: EAGVAQSPRYKIIEKRQSVAFWCNPISGHATLYWYQQILGQGPKLLIQFQNNGVVDDSQLPKDRFSAERLKGVDSTLKIQPAKLEDSAVYLCASSLEGGKHYGYTFGSGTRLTVV.

This rearrangement joins TRBV6-5 to TRBJ1-1; 7 bases are a match to TRBD1. Germline values: CDR1 MNHEY, CDR2 SVGAGI. The CDR3 consists of 13 residues. After removal of 9 bases from V and 3 bases from J, the junction contained 7 bases not matched to a gene. In DNA, the CDR3 is TGTGCCAGTAAAGAACAGGGGTACACTGAAGCTTTCTTT. Its translation: CASKEQGYTEAFF.

The chain has TRBV6-5 and TRBJ2-7; 8 bases match TRBD1. Germline-derived CDR1 and CDR2 are MNHEY and SVGAGI. The CDR3 length is 13 residues. J lost 2 bases, V lost 6 bases, and 3 bases had no gene match. The CDR3 spells CASSQQGAYEQYF. DNA of the CDR3: TGTGCCAGCAGCCAACAGGGGGCCTACGAGCAGTACTTC.